This T cell receptor beta chain was recorded in a study of Ad26.COV2.S vaccination and SARS-CoV-2 variants (dated by TCRdb to the early 2020s). About the study as a whole: Vaccine-arm donors were drawn from COV1001, a multicentre, randomized, double-blind, placebo-controlled phase I-IIa trial of Ad26.COV2.S in healthy adults. Ad26.COV2.S was given intramuscularly at 5x10^10 or 1x10^11 viral particles, as a single shot or as two shots 56 days apart. Sequencing of the TCRbeta repertoire served to evaluate the specificity and breadth of SARS-CoV-2-reactive T cell receptors following Ad26.COV2.S vaccination. A total of roughly 30 samples were included in the TCR-sequenced set, comprising around 19 Ad26.COV2.S vaccine recipients, 5 placebo recipients and 8 SARS-CoV-2 convalescent individuals. Trial participants were randomized into five groups of five: low-dose or high-dose Ad26.COV2.S given once or twice, or placebo on both occasions. Investigators did not know the trial group allocation while performing experiments and assessing outcomes.

Looking up the germline V gene yields CDR1 SGHTA and CDR2 FQGTGA. The CDR3 holds 13 amino acids from the cysteine to the phenylalanine. Only CDR3 DNA remains: 39 bases, in frame from the first base. V is pared back by 1 base and J by 4 bases, with 7 bases lying between the germline termini. This clone is a singleton in its sample. Which antigen it targets is not known. Base qualities are not recorded, but no much larger clone differs from it by a single base. This same CDR3 is encoded by further DNA sequences in the sample. The full study reports these points: After vaccination, spike-specific CD8+ and CD4+ T cell responses were reported to show substantial breadth. It was noted by the authors that total T cell responses may have been underestimated by the TCR breadth and depth analyses. The study was not powered for comparison of responses between vaccine doses or regimens. Higher spike-specific TCR breadth was observed in Ad26.COV2.S recipients than in placebo recipients (P = 0.0014). Non-spike TCR breadth was comparable between vaccine and placebo recipients, consistent with the vaccine containing only spike.

What the treatment or condition label conveys for this sample: some 20 received Ad26.COV2.S at low or high dose, single or two shots; 5 received placebo; per-sample allocation not given. For vaccine and placebo recipients, the sequenced repertoires came from samples collected on day 63 after the first injection. In Cohort 1b, about 25 adults aged 18-55 years were enrolled at a single site in Boston, USA, between 29 July and 7 August 2020. Ad26.COV2.S was a replication-incompetent adenovirus type 26 vector that expressed a prefusion-stabilized SARS-CoV-2 spike protein derived from the original Wuhan strain. The immunoSEQ Assay was the method used to sequence TCRbeta CDR3 regions. After extraction, genomic DNA underwent amplification by bias-controlled multiplex PCR, followed by high-throughput sequencing. The paper's data handling went like this. To quantify the absolute abundance of each unique TCRbeta CDR3 region, sequences were collapsed and filtered. Usable DNA was measured by amplifying reference genes present in all nucleated cells, and TCRbeta template counts were normalized to that usable DNA to estimate T cell fraction. Repertoire TCRs were annotated as SARS-CoV-2-specific by exact matching of V gene, CDR3 amino acid sequence and J gene to a known reactive TCR set. The reference SARS-CoV-2 TCR set was derived from MIRA and filtered for enrichment in COVID-19-positive ImmuneCODE repertoires, a step that removed public or cross-reactive TCRs. Using the MIRA antigens, annotated TCRs were further analysed by specific ORF or by position within an ORF. Breadth was defined as annotated unique rearrangements over total unique productive rearrangements; depth was the summed frequency of those rearrangements. Two-sided Wilcoxon rank-sum tests were applied when comparing TCR breadth between groups. Here the immuneACCESS table is served through TCRdb, limited to in-frame sequences with V and J called. Missing clones are a known gap in these copies; in checked studies unresolved V genes cover under half, and the rest lacks a known reason. That table gives V, J and clone size, and the DNA gave D and trimming. This sample holds more than 300,000 clones; 85% to 90% were observed only once. The top ten hold roughly 2.1% of the sample.

The chain employs TRBV7-3 and TRBJ2-5; D gene: possibly TRBD1, on 6 matching bases. This material consisted of peripheral blood, taken in a trial of Ad26.COV2.S vaccine versus placebo. The sequence derives from a person between 18 and 59 years old who received the Ad26.COV2.S COVID-19 vaccine or a placebo. Here the CDR3 is given as CASSLRGRETQYF. The DNA sequence is as follows: TGTGCCAGCAGCTTAAGGGGGCGAGAGACCCAGTACTTC.